This T cell receptor (beta chain) is from a study of blood T cell repertoires in COVID-19. In the study overall: Nucleic acid was either cDNA or gDNA, and it came from T cells, B-cell-depleted T cells, or PBMCs.

Germline loops: CDR1 SNHLY, CDR2 FYNNEI. The CDR3 has 15 amino acids. J was trimmed by 6 bases and V by 4 bases; bases with no gene match: 9. Produced via immunoSEQ multiplex PCR; TCRdb's table is partial and in-frame only. The sample includes tens of thousands of clones, over 75% of them seen just once. The sequencing sample was made of peripheral blood. This clonotype was sampled from a man in his 60s with acute or convalescent COVID-19. The V and J genes are TRBV2 and TRBJ2-3; TRBD1 matches 8 bases. In DNA, the CDR3 is TGTGCCAGCAGTGCTCCAGGGGGCTTAATGGATACGCAGTATTTT. Its protein product is CASSAPGGLMDTQYF.